This T cell receptor beta chain was retrieved from a study of cytomegalovirus exposure and HLA in healthy donors. CDR3 size: 16 residues. This clone turned up a few times. 60 Vbeta and 13 Jbeta primers were used in PCR. Generated by immunoSEQ multiplex PCR, the TCRdb table keeps only in-frame clones and is missing some. The sample has around 140,000 clones, roughly three fifths seen once. This clonotype was sampled from a woman aged 55-70 years in good health and CMV-seronegative. Sequencing input: PBMCs. The V gene is TRBV12-1, the J gene TRBJ2-3; the listed D gene, TRBD2, was not tested against the DNA. TRBV12-1 counts as a pseudogene. The CDR3 protein is CASSTGLAGDTDTQYF. The DNA of the CDR3 is TGTGCCAGCAGCACGGGACTAGCGGGGGACACAGATACGCAGTATTTT.